The T cell receptor beta chain described here comes from a study of radiation and T cells in renal cell carcinoma. Study context: Nephrectomy followed 15 Gy stereotactic body radiation by 4 weeks.

Turning to this clone: Its target is not known.

General study points: Baseline intratumoral clonotype presence is unknown without pretreatment biopsies.

The time point denotes: blood 2 weeks post-SBRT. The treatment denotes: 15 Gy SBRT to primary tumor, nephrectomy 4 weeks later. Produced via immunoSEQ multiplex PCR; TCRdb's table is partial and in-frame only. The table includes roughly 75,000 clones, roughly 87% detected once. The starting material was blood, obtained from a patient whose treatment included radiotherapy and nephrectomy. The receptor's source is a man aged 60-69 years with renal cell carcinoma.

The CDR3: CASSFFSQGYTEAFF. In nucleotides, the CDR3 is TGTGCCAGCAGCTTCTTTTCCCAGGGGTACACTGAAGCTTTCTTT. The chain combines TRBV5-4 with TRBJ1-1; a possible D gene is TRBD1 (6 bases). The V and J ends lost 2 bases and 3 bases respectively, with 14 bases between them. Germline values: CDR1 SGHNT, CDR2 YYREEE (reference sequence). This CDR3 is built from 15 residues.